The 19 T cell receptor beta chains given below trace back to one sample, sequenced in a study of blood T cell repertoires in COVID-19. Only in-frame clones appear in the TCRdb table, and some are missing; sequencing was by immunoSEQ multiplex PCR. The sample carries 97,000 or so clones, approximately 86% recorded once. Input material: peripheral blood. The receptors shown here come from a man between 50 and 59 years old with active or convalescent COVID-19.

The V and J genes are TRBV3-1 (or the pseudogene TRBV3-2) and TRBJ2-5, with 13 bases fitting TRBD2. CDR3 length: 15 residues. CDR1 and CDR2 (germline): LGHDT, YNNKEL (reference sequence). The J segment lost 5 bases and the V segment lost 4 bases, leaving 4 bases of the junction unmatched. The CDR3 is CASSRGLAGYETQYF. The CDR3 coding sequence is TGTGCCAGCAGCCGGGGACTAGCGGGGTATGAGACCCAGTACTTC.

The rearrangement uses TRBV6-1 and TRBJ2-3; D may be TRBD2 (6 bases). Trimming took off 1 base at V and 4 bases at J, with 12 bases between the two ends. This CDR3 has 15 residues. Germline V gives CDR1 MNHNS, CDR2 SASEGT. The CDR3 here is CASSEDGGSSDTQYF. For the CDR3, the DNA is TGTGCCAGCAGTGAAGACGGGGGTTCCTCAGATACGCAGTATTTT.

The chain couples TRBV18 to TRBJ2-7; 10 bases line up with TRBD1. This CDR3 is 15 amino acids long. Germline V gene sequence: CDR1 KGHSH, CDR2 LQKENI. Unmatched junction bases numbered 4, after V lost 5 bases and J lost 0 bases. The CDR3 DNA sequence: TGTGCCAGCTCAAGAGGGACAGGGGACTCCTACGAGCAGTACGTC. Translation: CASSRGTGDSYEQYV.

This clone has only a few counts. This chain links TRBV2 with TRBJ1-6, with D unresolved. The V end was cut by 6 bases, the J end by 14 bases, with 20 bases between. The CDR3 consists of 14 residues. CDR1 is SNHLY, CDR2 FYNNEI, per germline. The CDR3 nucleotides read TGTGCCAGCAGCGAATACGATTCAGGTTCGGCCCTCCACTTT. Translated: CASSEYDSGSALHF. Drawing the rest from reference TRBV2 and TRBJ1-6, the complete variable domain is EPEVTQTPSHQVTQMGQEVILRCVPISNHLYFYWYRQILGQKVEFLVSFYNNEISEKSEIFDDQFSVERPDGSNFTLKIRSTKLEDSAMYFCASSEYDSGSALHFGNGTRLTVT.

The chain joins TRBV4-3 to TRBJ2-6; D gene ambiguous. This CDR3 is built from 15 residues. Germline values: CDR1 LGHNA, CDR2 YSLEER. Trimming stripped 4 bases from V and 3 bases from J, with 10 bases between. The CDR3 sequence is CASSPDTLGANVLTF. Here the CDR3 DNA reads TGCGCCAGCAGCCCCGACACTCTTGGGGCCAACGTCCTGACTTTC.

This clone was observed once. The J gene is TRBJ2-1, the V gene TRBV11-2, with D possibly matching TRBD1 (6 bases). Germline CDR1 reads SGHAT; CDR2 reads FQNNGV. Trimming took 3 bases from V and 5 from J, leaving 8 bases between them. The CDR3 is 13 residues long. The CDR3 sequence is CASSLGQNNEQFF. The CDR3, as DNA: TGTGCCAGCAGCTTGGGACAAAACAATGAGCAGTTCTTC. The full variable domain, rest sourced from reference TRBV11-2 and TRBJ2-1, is EAGVAQSPRYKIIEKRQSVAFWCNPISGHATLYWYQQILGQGPKLLIQFQNNGVVDDSQLPKDRFSAERLKGVDSTLKIQPAKLEDSAVYLCASSLGQNNEQFFGPGTRLTVL.

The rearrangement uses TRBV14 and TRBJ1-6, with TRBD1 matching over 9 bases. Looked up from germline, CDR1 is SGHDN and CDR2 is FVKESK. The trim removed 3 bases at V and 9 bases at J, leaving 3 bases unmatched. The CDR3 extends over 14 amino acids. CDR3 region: CASSQTGGRSPLHF. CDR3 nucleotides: TGTGCCAGCAGCCAGACAGGGGGTCGTTCACCCCTCCACTTT.

The CDR3 reads CASSPGTGPIYGYTF. For the CDR3, the DNA is TGTGCCAGCAGCCCCGGGACAGGGCCTATCTATGGCTACACCTTC. The rearrangement links TRBV27 to TRBJ1-2; 9 bases are shared with TRBD1. This CDR3 spans 15 amino acids. V lost 6 bases to trimming and J lost 4 bases; unmatched junction nucleotides: 9. The germline V gene has CDR1 MNHEY and CDR2 SMNVEV (reference sequence).

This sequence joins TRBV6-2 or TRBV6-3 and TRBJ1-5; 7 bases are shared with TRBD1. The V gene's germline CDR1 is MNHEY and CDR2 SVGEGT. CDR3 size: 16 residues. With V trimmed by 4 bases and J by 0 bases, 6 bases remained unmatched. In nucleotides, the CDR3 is TGTGCCAGCAGTTTCCATTGGACAGGTAGCAATCAGCCCCAGCATTTT. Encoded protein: CASSFHWTGSNQPQHF.

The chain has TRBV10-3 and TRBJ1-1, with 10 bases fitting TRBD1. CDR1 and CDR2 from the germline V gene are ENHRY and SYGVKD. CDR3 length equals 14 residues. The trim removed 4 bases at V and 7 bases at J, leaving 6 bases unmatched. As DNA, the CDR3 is TGTGCCATCAGTGTAGGGACAGGGGAGCTTGAAGCTTTCTTT. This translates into CAISVGTGELEAFF.

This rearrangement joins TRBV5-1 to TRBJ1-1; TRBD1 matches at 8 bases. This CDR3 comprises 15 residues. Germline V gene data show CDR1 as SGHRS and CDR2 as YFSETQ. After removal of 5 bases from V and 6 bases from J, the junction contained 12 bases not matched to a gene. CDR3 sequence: CASSSRQDRAAEAFF. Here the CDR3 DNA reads TGCGCCAGCAGTAGTAGACAGGACAGGGCGGCTGAAGCTTTCTTT. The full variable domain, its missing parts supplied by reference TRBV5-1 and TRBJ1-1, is KAGVTQTPRYLIKTRGQQVTLSCSPISGHRSVSWYQQTPGQGLQFLFEYFSETQRNKGNFPGRFSGRQFSNSRSEMNVSTLELGDSALYLCASSSRQDRAAEAFFGQGTRLTVV.

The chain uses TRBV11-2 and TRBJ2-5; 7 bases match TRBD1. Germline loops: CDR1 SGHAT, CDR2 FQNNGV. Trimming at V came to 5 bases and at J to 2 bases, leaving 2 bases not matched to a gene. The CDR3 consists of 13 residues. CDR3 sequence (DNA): TGTGCCAGCAGCCGGGACAGACAAGAGACCCAGTACTTC. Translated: CASSRDRQETQYF.

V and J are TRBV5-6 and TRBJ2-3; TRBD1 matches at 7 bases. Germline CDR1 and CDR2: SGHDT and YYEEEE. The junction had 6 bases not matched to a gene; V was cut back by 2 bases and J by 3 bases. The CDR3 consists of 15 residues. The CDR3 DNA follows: TGTGCCAGCAGCTTCACGACAGGGTCGACAGATACGCAGTATTTT. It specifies CASSFTTGSTDTQYF.

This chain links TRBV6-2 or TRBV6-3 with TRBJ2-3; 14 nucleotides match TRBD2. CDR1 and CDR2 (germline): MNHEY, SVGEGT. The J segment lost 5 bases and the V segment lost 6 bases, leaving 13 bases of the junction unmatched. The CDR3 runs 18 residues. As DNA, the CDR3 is TGTGCCAGCAGCTCCGAGACTAGCGGGGGGGTCGGTGGAGATACGCAGTATTTT. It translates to CASSSETSGGVGGDTQYF.

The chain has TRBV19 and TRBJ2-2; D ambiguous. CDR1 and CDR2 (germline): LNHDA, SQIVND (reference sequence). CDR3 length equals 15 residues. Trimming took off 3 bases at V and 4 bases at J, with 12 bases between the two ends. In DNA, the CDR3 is TGTGCCAGTAGTATTTACGGTGTTTTCACCGGGGAGCTGTTTTTT. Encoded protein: CASSIYGVFTGELFF.

CDR3 sequence reads: CASSLQTGIQETQYF. DNA for the CDR3: TGTGCCAGCAGCTTGCAGACAGGGATCCAAGAGACCCAGTACTTC. The V call is TRBV5-4, the J call TRBJ2-5, with 7 positions matching TRBD1. V dropped 1 base and J dropped 1; count of bases not matched to a gene: 4. CDR3 length: 15 residues. In germline, CDR1 is SGHNT, CDR2 YYREEE (reference sequence).

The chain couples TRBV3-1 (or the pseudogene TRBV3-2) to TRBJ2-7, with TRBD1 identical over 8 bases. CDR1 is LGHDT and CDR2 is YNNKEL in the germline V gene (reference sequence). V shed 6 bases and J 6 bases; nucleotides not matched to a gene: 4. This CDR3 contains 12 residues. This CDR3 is CASRHTGGEQYF. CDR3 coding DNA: TGTGCCAGCAGACACACAGGGGGCGAGCAGTACTTC.

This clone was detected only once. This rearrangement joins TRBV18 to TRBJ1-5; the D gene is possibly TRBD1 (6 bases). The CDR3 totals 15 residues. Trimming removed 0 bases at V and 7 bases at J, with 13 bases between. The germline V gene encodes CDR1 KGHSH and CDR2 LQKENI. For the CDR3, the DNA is TGTGCCAGCTCACCACCGAACAGGGAGGGGCAGCCCCAGCATTTT. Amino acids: CASSPPNREGQPQHF. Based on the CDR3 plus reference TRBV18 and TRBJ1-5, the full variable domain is NAGVMQNPRHLVRRRGQEARLRCSPMKGHSHVYWYRQLPEEGLKFMVYLQKENIIDESGMPKERFSAEFPKEGPSILRIQQVVRGDSAAYFCASSPPNREGQPQHFGDGTRLSIL.

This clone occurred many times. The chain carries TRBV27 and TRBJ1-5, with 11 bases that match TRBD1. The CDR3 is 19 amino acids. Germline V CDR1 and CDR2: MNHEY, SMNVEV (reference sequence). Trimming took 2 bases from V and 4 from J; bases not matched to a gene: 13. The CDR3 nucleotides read TGTGCCAGCAGTTTACCCCCGGGACAGGGGGTTTGTTGGAATCAGCCCCAGCATTTT. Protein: CASSLPPGQGVCWNQPQHF.